The 28 T cell receptor beta chains given below trace back to one sample, sequenced in a study of human T cells and chemical hapten exposure. Each CDR3 protein is one row after TCRdb ran MiXCR on the RACE reads. The data show 300,000 to 400,000 distinct CDR3 sequences, with approximately 5.1% seen just once and 2.5% to 3% held by the top ten. As for time point: pre-sensitization, week 0. Documented treatment: therapeutic diphenylcyclopropenone sensitization with weekly scalp DPC. This specimen was whole blood, taken in connection with sensitization to the hapten diphenylcyclopropenone (DPC). The receptors stem from a woman in her fifties or sixties with alopecia areata. Some clones in this sample may be carry-over from other donors' samples.

V is TRBV20-1 and J is TRBJ1-4; possible D gene TRBD1, 6 bases. Trimming took off 3 bases at V and 2 bases at J, with 10 bases between the two ends. In germline, CDR1 is DFQATT, CDR2 SNEGSKA (reference sequence). There are 14 residues in the CDR3. CDR3 nucleotide sequence: TGCAGTGCTAGGCCCAGGGGCACTAATGAAAAACTGTTTTTT. Amino acids: CSARPRGTNEKLFF.

In its sample, this clonotype was seen a few times. The genes are TRBV20-1 and TRBJ2-3, with D perhaps matching TRBD2 (5 bases). From germline, CDR1 is DFQATT and CDR2 SNEGSKA (reference sequence). The CDR3 spans 12 residues. V shed 6 bases and J shed 5 bases, with 12 bases lying between them. The CDR3 DNA follows: TGCAGTGCGCCAAACGCGGGAGATACGCAGTATTTT. It encodes CSAPNAGDTQYF.

The table lists this clonotype with many counts. The gene calls are TRBV29-1 and TRBJ2-5, with 10 bases lining up with TRBD1. The CDR3 length is 14 residues. The V gene end was trimmed by 6 bases and the J gene end by 3 bases; junction bases not matched to a gene: 7. Germline CDR1 is SQVTM and CDR2 is ANQGSEA. CDR3 loop: CSVGQGEAEETQYF. In nucleotides, the CDR3 is TGCAGCGTCGGACAGGGGGAGGCGGAAGAGACCCAGTACTTC.

The chain joins TRBV28 to TRBJ1-5, with 12 bases identical to TRBD1. The germline V gene has CDR1 MDHEN and CDR2 SYDVKM. CDR3 size: 17 residues. V trimming: 2 bases; J trimming: 3 bases; junction bases outside the gene matches: 5. This CDR3 reads CASSLPGQGAFNQPQHF. CDR3 bases: TGTGCCAGCAGTTTACCGGGACAGGGGGCCTTCAATCAGCCCCAGCATTTT.

This clonotype was seen many times. The chain recombines TRBV7-6 with TRBJ1-5, with 7 bases that match TRBD1. The CDR3 covers 14 residues. J gave up 5 bases and V 5 bases, and 6 bases lay outside the gene matches. The germline V gene has CDR1 SGHVS and CDR2 FNYEAQ. CDR3 DNA sequence: TGTGCCAGCAGCCCAACAGGGGTGGATCAGCCCCAGCATTTT. Amino acid sequence: CASSPTGVDQPQHF.

The chain recombines TRBV14 with TRBJ2-1, with D uncertain. The V gene lost 1 base and the J gene lost 2 bases, with 12 bases spanning the gap. The CDR3 has 16 amino acids. Germline V CDR1 and CDR2: SGHDN, FVKESK. DNA for the CDR3: TGTGCCAGCAGCCAAGGGCCTAGAGTAACCTACAATGAGCAGTTCTTC. It codes for CASSQGPRVTYNEQFF.

V is TRBV5-1 and J is TRBJ2-4; 7 bases are shared with TRBD1. Germline V gene lookup returns CDR1 SGHRS and CDR2 YFSETQ. J was trimmed by 3 bases and V by 3 bases; bases with no gene match: 12. CDR3 size: 17 residues. CDR3 in amino acids: CASSSLGAGGVKNIQYF. The CDR3 nucleotides read TGCGCCAGCAGCTCCCTGGGGGCAGGGGGAGTCAAAAACATTCAGTACTTC.

With respect to this clonotype: Given a much more abundant clone one base away, this may be a read error. The rearrangement joins TRBV9 to TRBJ2-3; TRBD2 might be the D (6 bases). Germline loops: CDR1 SGDLS, CDR2 YYNGEE. Trimming shortened V by 4 bases and J by 4 bases, and 19 bases separated the two germline ends. The CDR3 sequence is 16 residues long. CDR3 residues: CASSQEEGFGSDTQYF. The CDR3 DNA reads TGTGCCAGCAGCCAAGAGGAGGGATTTGGCTCAGATACGCAGTATTTT.

The chain has TRBV7-9 and TRBJ1-2; D perhaps matches TRBD1 (6 bases). The CDR3 loop spans 16 amino acids. Per the germline V gene, CDR1 is SEHNR and CDR2 is FQNEAQ (reference sequence). Between the trimmed V and J ends, which lost 5 bases and 2 bases, there was a span of 18 bases. DNA for the CDR3: TGTGCCAGCAGCCCTATCCAGGGGCCGTTCAACTATGGCTACACCTTC. This translates into CASSPIQGPFNYGYTF.

The chain combines TRBV27 with TRBJ1-1; weak D call: TRBD1 (5 bases). This CDR3 has 15 residues. Trimming cost V 3 bases and J 0 bases, with 11 bases left between them. CDR1 and CDR2 from the germline V gene are MNHEY and SMNVEV (reference sequence). The CDR3 reads CASSLYKTVNTEAFF. Here the CDR3 DNA reads TGTGCCAGCAGTTTGTACAAGACAGTGAACACTGAAGCTTTCTTT.

This clonotype appeared many times. The V and J genes are TRBV20-1 and TRBJ2-3, with 11 bases aligning to TRBD2. Germline V gives CDR1 DFQATT, CDR2 SNEGSKA (reference sequence). The CDR3 has 15 residues. The junction had 8 bases not matched to a gene; V was cut back by 6 bases and J by 3 bases. CDR3 sequence (DNA): TGCAGTGCCCTCTTAGCGGGGGGGCCGACAGATACGCAGTATTTT. Amino acids: CSALLAGGPTDTQYF.

Many counts were recorded for this clonotype. This rearrangement joins TRBV20-1 to TRBJ2-7; 9 nucleotides agree with TRBD1. This CDR3 is built from 18 residues. V gave up 3 bases and J gave up 1 base; unmatched junction bases: 16. Germline CDR1 is DFQATT and CDR2 is SNEGSKA (reference sequence). CDR3 DNA: TGCAGTGCTAGCTCCCTGGTGGGACAGGGTCAGAATTCCTACGAGCAGTACTTC. Its protein product is CSASSLVGQGQNSYEQYF.

The table lists this clonotype with a few counts. V is TRBV20-1 and J is TRBJ2-1, with 7 bases lining up with TRBD1. J gave up 3 bases and V 0 bases, and 8 bases lay outside the gene matches. There are 16 residues in the CDR3. CDR1 and CDR2 (germline): DFQATT, SNEGSKA (reference sequence). The CDR3, as DNA: TGCAGTGCTAGAGATCAGGGGGACATTTACTACAATGAGCAGTTCTTC. It specifies CSARDQGDIYYNEQFF.

CDR3 residues: CASTRALAGFNEQFF. DNA for the CDR3: TGTGCCAGCACCCGGGCTCTAGCGGGCTTCAATGAGCAGTTCTTC. J is TRBJ2-1 and V is TRBV6-1, with TRBD2 identical over 8 bases. The CDR3 runs to 15 residues. Germline CDR1 is MNHNS and CDR2 is SASEGT. After removal of 7 bases from V and 6 bases from J, the junction contained 11 bases not matched to a gene.

V gene TRBV9 combines with J gene TRBJ1-6; D remains ambiguous. Trimming took 0 bases from V and 9 from J, leaving 19 bases between them. From germline, CDR1 is SGDLS and CDR2 YYNGEE. The CDR3 sequence is 17 residues long. The CDR3, as DNA: TGTGCCAGCAGCGTAGCTGCAGTAGCTTATGGAAGTTCACCCCTCCACTTT. Residues: CASSVAAVAYGSSPLHF.

A few counts support this clonotype. The chain has TRBV29-1 and TRBJ2-1; 8 positions match TRBD2. Looked up from germline, CDR1 is SQVTM and CDR2 is ANQGSEA. There are 15 residues in the CDR3. After removal of 0 bases from V and 1 base from J, the junction contained 2 bases not matched to a gene. CDR3 sequence reads: CSVEDRLASYNEQFF. DNA for the CDR3: TGCAGCGTTGAAGATCGACTAGCGTCCTACAATGAGCAGTTCTTC.

The rearrangement joins TRBV6-2 or TRBV6-3 to TRBJ1-5; D is undetermined. Trimming cost V 0 bases and J 8 bases, with 11 bases left between them. Germline V gene data show CDR1 as MNHEY and CDR2 as SVGEGT. This CDR3 is built from 14 residues. CDR3 DNA sequence: TGTGCCAGCAGTTACTCCACCGGCCCGGAGCCCCAGCATTTT. Amino acids: CASSYSTGPEPQHF.

The V call is TRBV2, the J call TRBJ2-1, with 8 bases fitting TRBD2. The CDR3 is made up of 15 amino acids. CDR1 is SNHLY and CDR2 is FYNNEI in the germline V gene. Losses at the gene ends were 2 bases for V and 7 bases for J; bases not matched to a gene: 7. In DNA, the CDR3 is TGTGCCAGCAGTGAAACAGCGGGAGATGGGAATGAGCAGTTCTTC. Translated, it gives CASSETAGDGNEQFF.

V is TRBV6-5 and J is TRBJ1-6; weak D call: TRBD1 (5 bases). The CDR3 has 16 residues. Trimming pared 7 bases from V and 9 bases from J, leaving 22 bases between. Germline V gene sequence: CDR1 MNHEY, CDR2 SVGAGI. The CDR3 bases are TGTGCCAGCACCCAAGCCCCGTTGAAGGGGACTTCACCCCTCCACTTT. As protein: CASTQAPLKGTSPLHF.

There are many counts of this clonotype. The chain has TRBV7-2 and TRBJ1-1; 7 bases fit TRBD1. The V segment lost 5 bases and the J segment 0 bases; nucleotides outside the gene matches: 6. The CDR3 is 15 residues long. The germline V gene has CDR1 SGHTA and CDR2 FQGNSA. The DNA of the CDR3 is TGTGCCAGCAGCCAACAGGGGATAATGAACACTGAAGCTTTCTTT. Residues: CASSQQGIMNTEAFF.

At least ten counts were recorded for this clonotype. This chain uses TRBV5-4 with TRBJ2-1; tentative D call: TRBD2 (6 bases). CDR3 length: 16 residues. Germline V CDR1 and CDR2: SGHNT, YYREEE (reference sequence). Trimming took 1 base from V and 5 from J, leaving 16 bases between them. The CDR3 sequence is CASSLRELAPNNEQFF. DNA for the CDR3: TGTGCCAGCAGCTTGCGGGAGTTAGCGCCTAACAATGAGCAGTTCTTC.

This clonotype showed up just a few times. The chain has TRBV7-9 and TRBJ1-1; D unresolved. Trimming pared 3 bases from V and 10 bases from J, leaving 12 bases between. Germline V gene sequence: CDR1 SEHNR, CDR2 FQNEAQ (reference sequence). The CDR3 has 12 residues. CDR3 region: CASSFPSGIAFF. DNA of the CDR3: TGTGCCAGCAGCTTCCCCTCAGGTATAGCTTTCTTT.

Ten or more counts support this clonotype. J is TRBJ2-7 and V is TRBV7-9; 10 bases align to TRBD2. Per the germline V gene, CDR1 is SEHNR and CDR2 is FQNEAQ (reference sequence). CDR3 size: 14 residues. V lost 5 bases and J lost 2; bases outside the gene matches: 3. For the CDR3, the DNA is TGTGCCAGCAGCCTTAGCGGGAGGACCTACGAGCAGTACTTC. It yields the protein CASSLSGRTYEQYF.

At least ten counts were recorded for this clonotype. Here the CDR3 DNA reads TGCGCCAGCAGCCAAATACAGGGGACCTTCTACGAGCAGTACTTC. Its protein product is CASSQIQGTFYEQYF. This chain links TRBV4-1 with TRBJ2-7, with 7 bases fitting TRBD1. The germline gives CDR1 MGHRA, CDR2 YSYEKL. V lost 2 bases and J lost 3; bases outside the gene matches: 7. The CDR3 spans 15 residues.

This clonotype was seen only a few times. DNA for the CDR3: TGTGCCAGCTCGACTTCTGTTCGGGAGTACTTC. Amino acids: CASSTSVREYF. This chain uses TRBV25-1 with TRBJ2-7; no reliable D call. This CDR3 comprises 11 residues. The germline gives CDR1 MGHDK, CDR2 SYGVNS. V lost 8 bases and J 11 bases, leaving 16 bases between the germline ends.

This clonotype was counted ten times or more. The rearrangement links TRBV6-6 to TRBJ2-7, with D tentatively TRBD2 (6 bases). Germline CDR1 is MNHNY and CDR2 is SVGAGI (reference sequence). CDR3 size: 12 residues. V shed 10 bases and J shed 2 bases, with 12 bases lying between them. CDR3 protein: CATRDSAYEQYF. The CDR3 coding sequence is TGTGCCACCCGGGACTCCGCCTACGAGCAGTACTTC.

This clonotype was counted only a few times. The genes are TRBV19 and TRBJ2-1; no clear D. The CDR3 contains 15 residues. The germline CDR1 and CDR2 sequences are LNHDA and SQIVND (reference sequence). Deletions cut 3 bases from V and 0 bases from J, with 9 bases between. The CDR3 nucleotides read TGTGCCAGTAGTATTTATGTGAGCTCCTACAATGAGCAGTTCTTC. Its translation: CASSIYVSSYNEQFF.

This clonotype was detected a few times. The CDR3 nucleotides are TGCGCCAGCAGCTTCAGGTTTCCAGCCACAGATACGCAGTATTTT. Its protein is CASSFRFPATDTQYF. The genes are TRBV5-1 and TRBJ2-3, with unresolved D. The V end lost 2 bases, the J end lost 2 bases, and 12 bases lay between the germline ends. Germline V lookup: CDR1 SGHRS, CDR2 YFSETQ. This CDR3 has 15 residues.